This TCR beta chain appears in the sequencing data of a study of CD8+ T cells in alopecia areata. Trimming left V 5 bases short and J 3 bases short, with 8 bases between. The CDR3 is 12 residues long. Per the germline V gene, CDR1 is MGHRA and CDR2 is YSYEKL. RNA was isolated and reverse transcribed to cDNA, the sequencing template. Using immunoSEQ multiplex PCR, the repertoire was profiled, and TCRdb retains in-frame clones only, with some absent. The profile shows 100,000 to 130,000 clones, 84% of them singletons. The treatment here: oral pan-JAK inhibitor, 5-10 mg twice daily. V is TRBV4-1 and J is TRBJ2-7; D is ambiguous. The receptor's source is a human donor with alopecia areata. Here the sequenced sample was CD8+ T cells sorted from blood, taken at week 24, from a patient treated with tofacitinib. The CDR3 protein is CASSSSYYEQYF. The CDR3 DNA sequence: TGCGCCAGCAGCTCCTCGTACTACGAGCAGTACTTC.